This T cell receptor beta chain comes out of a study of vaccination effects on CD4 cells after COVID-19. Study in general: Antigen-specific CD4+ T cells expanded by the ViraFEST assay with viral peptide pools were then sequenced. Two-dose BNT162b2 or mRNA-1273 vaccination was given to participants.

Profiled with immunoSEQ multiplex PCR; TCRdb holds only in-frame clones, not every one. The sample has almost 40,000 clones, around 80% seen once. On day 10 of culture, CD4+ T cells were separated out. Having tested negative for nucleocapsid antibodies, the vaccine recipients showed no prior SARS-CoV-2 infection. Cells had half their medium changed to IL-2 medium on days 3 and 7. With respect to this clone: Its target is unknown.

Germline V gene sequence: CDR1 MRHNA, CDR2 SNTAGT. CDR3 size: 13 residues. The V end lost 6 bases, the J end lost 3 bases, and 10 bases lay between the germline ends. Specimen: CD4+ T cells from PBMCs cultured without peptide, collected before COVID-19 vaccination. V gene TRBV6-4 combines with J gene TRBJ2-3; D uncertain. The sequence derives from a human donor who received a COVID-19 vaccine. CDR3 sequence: CASSPRATDTQYF. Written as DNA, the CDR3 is TGTGCCAGCAGCCCTCGGGCGACAGATACGCAGTATTTT.